This TCR beta chain was identified during a study of immune evolution from preneoplasia to lung adenocarcinoma. Study results and caveats: KRAS-mutant nodules had the highest T cell clonality. From normal lung to invasive adenocarcinoma, top clone frequencies appeared to decrease. Clonality was highest in normal lung, lower in later-stage lesions apparently.

TCRdb keeps only in-frame clones here, not all; method: immunoSEQ multiplex PCR. The sample lists about 26,000 clones; about three quarters were seen once. About this clone: Its antigen is not identified.

What was sequenced was FFPE invasive lung adenocarcinoma tissue. The TCR comes from a person aged 55 to 75 with invasive lung adenocarcinoma. Some clones in this sample may be carry-over from other donors' samples.

CDR3 residues: CASSTGGYQPQHF. The CDR3 region has the DNA TGTGCCAGCAGCACAGGGGGATATCAGCCCCAGCATTTT. The chain recombines TRBV28 with TRBJ1-5; 8 bases agree with TRBD1. Germline CDR1 is MDHEN and CDR2 is SYDVKM. CDR3 size: 13 residues. V shed 6 bases, J shed 5 bases, and the junction held 3 bases outside the gene matches.